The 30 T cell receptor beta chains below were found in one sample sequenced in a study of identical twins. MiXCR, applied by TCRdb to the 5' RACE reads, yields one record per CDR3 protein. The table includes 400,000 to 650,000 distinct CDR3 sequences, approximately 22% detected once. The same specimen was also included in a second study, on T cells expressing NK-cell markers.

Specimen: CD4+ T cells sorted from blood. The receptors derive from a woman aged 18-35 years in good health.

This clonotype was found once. This CDR3 reads CASSLTSGGGDTQYF. The DNA for the CDR3 is TGTGCCAGCAGCCTGACTAGCGGGGGAGGAGATACGCAGTATTTT. The V call is TRBV7-9, the J call TRBJ2-3; 12 bases are a match to TRBD2. Germline V gene data show CDR1 as SEHNR and CDR2 as FQNEAQ (reference sequence). CDR3 length: 15 amino acids. V lost 5 bases, J lost 5 bases, and 5 bases stayed unmatched. Complete variable domain (other parts from reference TRBV7-9 and TRBJ2-3): DTGVSQNPRHKITKRGQNVTFRCDPISEHNRLYWYRQTLGQGPEFLTYFQNEAQLEKSRLLSDRFSAERPKGSFSTLEIQRTEQGDSAMYLCASSLTSGGGDTQYFGPGTRLTVL.

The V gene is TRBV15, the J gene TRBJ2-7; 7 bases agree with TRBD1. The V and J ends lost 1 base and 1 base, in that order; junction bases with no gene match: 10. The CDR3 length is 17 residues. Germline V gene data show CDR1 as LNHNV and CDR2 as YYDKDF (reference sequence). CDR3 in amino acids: CATSRGSGTVGSYEQYF. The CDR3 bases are TGTGCCACCAGCAGAGGTTCCGGGACAGTGGGTTCCTACGAGCAGTACTTC.

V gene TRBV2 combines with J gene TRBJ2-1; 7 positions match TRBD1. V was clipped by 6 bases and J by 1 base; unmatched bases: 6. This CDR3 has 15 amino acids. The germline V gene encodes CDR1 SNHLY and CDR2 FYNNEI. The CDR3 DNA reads TGTGCCAGCAGAGACGACAGGGCTTCCTACAATGAGCAGTTCTTC. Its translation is CASRDDRASYNEQFF.

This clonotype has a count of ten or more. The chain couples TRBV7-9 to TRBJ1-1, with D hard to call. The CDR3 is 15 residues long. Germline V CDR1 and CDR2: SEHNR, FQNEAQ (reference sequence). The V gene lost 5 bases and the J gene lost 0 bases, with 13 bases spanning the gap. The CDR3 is CASSPFRSMNTEAFF. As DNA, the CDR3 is TGTGCCAGCAGCCCCTTCCGCTCTATGAACACTGAAGCTTTCTTT.

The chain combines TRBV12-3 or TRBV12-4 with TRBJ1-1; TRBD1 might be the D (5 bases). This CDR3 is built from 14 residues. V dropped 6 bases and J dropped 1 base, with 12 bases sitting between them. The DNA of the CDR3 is TGTGCCAGCAGCGTTGGGGGGAGGAACACTGAAGCTTTCTTT. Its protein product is CASSVGGRNTEAFF.

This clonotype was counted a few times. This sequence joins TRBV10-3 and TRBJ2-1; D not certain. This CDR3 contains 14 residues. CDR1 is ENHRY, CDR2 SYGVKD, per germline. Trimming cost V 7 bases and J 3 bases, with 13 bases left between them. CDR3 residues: CAIKSAPGYNEQFF. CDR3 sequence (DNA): TGTGCCATCAAAAGCGCCCCGGGCTACAATGAGCAGTTCTTC.

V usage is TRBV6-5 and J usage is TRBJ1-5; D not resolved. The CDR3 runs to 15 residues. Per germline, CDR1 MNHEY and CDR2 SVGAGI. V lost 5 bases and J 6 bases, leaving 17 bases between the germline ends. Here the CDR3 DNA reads TGTGCCAGCAGTCTACAGCCCTACCCAGGTCAGCCCCAGCATTTT. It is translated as CASSLQPYPGQPQHF.

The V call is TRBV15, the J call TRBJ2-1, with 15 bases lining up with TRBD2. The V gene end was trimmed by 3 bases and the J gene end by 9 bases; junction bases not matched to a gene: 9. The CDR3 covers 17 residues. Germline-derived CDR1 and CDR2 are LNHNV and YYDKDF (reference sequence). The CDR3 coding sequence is TGTGCCACCAGCAGGGCCCCGGGACTAGCGGGGGGAATTGAGCAGTTCTTC. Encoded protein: CATSRAPGLAGGIEQFF.

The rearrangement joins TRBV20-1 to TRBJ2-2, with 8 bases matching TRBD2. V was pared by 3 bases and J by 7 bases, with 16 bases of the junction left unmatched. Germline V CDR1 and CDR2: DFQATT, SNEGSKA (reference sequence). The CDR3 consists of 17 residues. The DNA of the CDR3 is TGCAGTGCTAGGCCCGGGAGGGCCTCTTTTTCGTTCGGGGAGCTGTTTTTT. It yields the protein CSARPGRASFSFGELFF.

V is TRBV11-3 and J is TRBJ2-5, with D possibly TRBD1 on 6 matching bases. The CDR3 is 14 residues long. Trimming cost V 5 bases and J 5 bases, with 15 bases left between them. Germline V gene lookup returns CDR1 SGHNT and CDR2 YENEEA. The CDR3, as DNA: TGTGCCAGCAGCAACAGGGACAACGAGGAGACCCAGTACTTC. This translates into CASSNRDNEETQYF. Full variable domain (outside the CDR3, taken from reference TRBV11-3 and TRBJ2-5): EAGVVQSPRYKIIEKKQPVAFWCNPISGHNTLYWYLQNLGQGPELLIRYENEEAVDDSQLPKDRFSAERLKGVDSTLKIQPAELGDSAVYLCASSNRDNEETQYFGPGTRLLVL.

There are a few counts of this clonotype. CDR3: CASSVAQGSYEQYF. In nucleotides, the CDR3 is TGTGCCAGCAGCGTAGCACAGGGCTCCTACGAGCAGTACTTC. This sequence joins TRBV9 and TRBJ2-7; a weak D match, TRBD1 (6 bases). V was pared by 0 bases and J by 0 bases, with 7 bases between. Germline V lookup: CDR1 SGDLS, CDR2 YYNGEE. The CDR3 extends over 14 amino acids.

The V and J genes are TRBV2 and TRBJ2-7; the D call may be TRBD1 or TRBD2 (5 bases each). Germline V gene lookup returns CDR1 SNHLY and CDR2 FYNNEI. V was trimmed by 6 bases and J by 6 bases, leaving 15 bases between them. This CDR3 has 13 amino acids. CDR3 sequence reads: CASRGDPELEQYF. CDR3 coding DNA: TGTGCCAGCAGGGGGGACCCGGAACTCGAGCAGTACTTC.

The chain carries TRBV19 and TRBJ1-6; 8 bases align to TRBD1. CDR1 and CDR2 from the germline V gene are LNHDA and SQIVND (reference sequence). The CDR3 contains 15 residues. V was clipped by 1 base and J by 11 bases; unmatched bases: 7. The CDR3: CASSIGDRFGAPLHF. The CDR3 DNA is TGTGCCAGTAGTATAGGGGACAGGTTCGGTGCACCCCTCCACTTT. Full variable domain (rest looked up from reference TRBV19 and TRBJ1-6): DGGITQSPKYLFRKEGQNVTLSCEQNLNHDAMYWYRQDPGQGLRLIYYSQIVNDFQKGDIAEGYSVSREKKESFPLTVTSAQKNPTAFYLCASSIGDRFGAPLHFGNGTRLTVT.

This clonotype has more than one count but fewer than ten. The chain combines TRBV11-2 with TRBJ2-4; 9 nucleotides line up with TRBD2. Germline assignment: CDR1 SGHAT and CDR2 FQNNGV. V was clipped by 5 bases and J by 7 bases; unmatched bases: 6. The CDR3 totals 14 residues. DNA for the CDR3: TGTGCCAGCAGCAACTTAGCGGGGGTTAACATTCAGTACTTC. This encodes CASSNLAGVNIQYF. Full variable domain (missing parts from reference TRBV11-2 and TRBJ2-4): EAGVAQSPRYKIIEKRQSVAFWCNPISGHATLYWYQQILGQGPKLLIQFQNNGVVDDSQLPKDRFSAERLKGVDSTLKIQPAKLEDSAVYLCASSNLAGVNIQYFGAGTRLSVL.

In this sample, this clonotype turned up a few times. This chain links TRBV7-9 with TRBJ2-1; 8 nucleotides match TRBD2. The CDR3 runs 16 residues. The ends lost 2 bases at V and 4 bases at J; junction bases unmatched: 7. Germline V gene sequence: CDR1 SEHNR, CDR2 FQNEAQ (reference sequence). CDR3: CASSLSYAGGYNEQFF. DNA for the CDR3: TGTGCCAGCAGCTTAAGTTACGCGGGAGGATACAATGAGCAGTTCTTC.

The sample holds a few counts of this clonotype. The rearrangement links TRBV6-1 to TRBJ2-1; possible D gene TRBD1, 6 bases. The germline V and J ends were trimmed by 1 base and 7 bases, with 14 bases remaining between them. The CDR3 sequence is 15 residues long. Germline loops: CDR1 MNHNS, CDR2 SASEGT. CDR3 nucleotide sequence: TGTGCCAGCAGTGAAGATGTGGGACACAAGAATGAGCAGTTCTTC. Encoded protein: CASSEDVGHKNEQFF.

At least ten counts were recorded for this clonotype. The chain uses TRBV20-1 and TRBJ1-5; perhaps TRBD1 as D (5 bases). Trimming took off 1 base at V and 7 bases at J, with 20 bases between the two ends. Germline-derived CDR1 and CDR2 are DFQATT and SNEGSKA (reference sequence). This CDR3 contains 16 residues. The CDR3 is CSARVLGQGGQQPQHF. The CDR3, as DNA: TGCAGTGCTAGAGTTCTGGGGCAGGGCGGCCAACAGCCCCAGCATTTT.

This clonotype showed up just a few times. Here the CDR3 reads CSARRERGPDTQYF. In DNA, the CDR3 is TGCAGTGCGAGGAGGGAACGGGGACCAGATACGCAGTATTTT. The J gene is TRBJ2-3, the V gene TRBV20-1; tentative D call: TRBD2 (6 bases). CDR1 and CDR2 (germline): DFQATT, SNEGSKA (reference sequence). The CDR3 loop spans 14 amino acids. V was shortened by 6 bases and J by 4 bases, with 17 bases between the two germline ends.

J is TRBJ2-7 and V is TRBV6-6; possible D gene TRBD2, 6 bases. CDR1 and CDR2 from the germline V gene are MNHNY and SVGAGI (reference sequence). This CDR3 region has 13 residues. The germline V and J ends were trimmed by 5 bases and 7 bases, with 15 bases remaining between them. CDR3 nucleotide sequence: TGTGCCAGCAGTCCCGGACACGCGGGGGAGCAGTACTTC. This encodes CASSPGHAGEQYF.

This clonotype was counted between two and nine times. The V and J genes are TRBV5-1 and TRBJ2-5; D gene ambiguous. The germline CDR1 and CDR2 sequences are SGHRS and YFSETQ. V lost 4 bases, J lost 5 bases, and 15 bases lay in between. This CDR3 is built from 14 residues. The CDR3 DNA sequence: TGCGCCAGCAGCCCCTCACTCAGATCGGAGACCCAGTACTTC. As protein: CASSPSLRSETQYF.

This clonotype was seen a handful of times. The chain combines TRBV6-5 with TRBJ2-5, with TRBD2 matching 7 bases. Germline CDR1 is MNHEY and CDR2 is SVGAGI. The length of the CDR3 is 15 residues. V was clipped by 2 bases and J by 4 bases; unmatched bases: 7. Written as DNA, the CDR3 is TGTGCCAGCAGTTACGGGGGGGGGGTAGGAGAGACCCAGTACTTC. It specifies CASSYGGGVGETQYF.

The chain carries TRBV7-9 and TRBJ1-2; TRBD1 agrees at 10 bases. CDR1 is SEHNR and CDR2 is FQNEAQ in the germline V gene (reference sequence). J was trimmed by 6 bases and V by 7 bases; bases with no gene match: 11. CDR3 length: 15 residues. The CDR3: CASTKTRDRGNGYTF. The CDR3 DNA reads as TGTGCCAGCACCAAAACCAGGGACAGGGGAAATGGCTACACCTTC.

The CDR3 DNA reads TGCAGTGCTAGAGATCCGTGGCTAGCGGGAGGGGTCTACGAGCAGTACTTC. Its translation is CSARDPWLAGGVYEQYF. The chain joins TRBV20-1 to TRBJ2-7, with 12 bases fitting TRBD2. V was pared by 0 bases and J by 3 bases, with 9 bases of the junction left unmatched. The CDR3 contains 17 residues. The V gene's germline CDR1 is DFQATT and CDR2 SNEGSKA (reference sequence).

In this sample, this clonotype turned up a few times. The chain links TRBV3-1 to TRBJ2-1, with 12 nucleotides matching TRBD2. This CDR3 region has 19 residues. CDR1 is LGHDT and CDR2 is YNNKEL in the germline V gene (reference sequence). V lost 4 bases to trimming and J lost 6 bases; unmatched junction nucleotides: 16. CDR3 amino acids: CASSRLTGTSGHHFNEQFF. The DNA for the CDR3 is TGTGCCAGCAGCCGCCTAACCGGGACTAGCGGGCATCACTTCAATGAGCAGTTCTTC.

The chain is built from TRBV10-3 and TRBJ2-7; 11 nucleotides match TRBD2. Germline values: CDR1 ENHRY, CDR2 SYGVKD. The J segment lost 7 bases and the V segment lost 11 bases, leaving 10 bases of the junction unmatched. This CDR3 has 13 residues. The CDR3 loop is CASGTSGQGEQYF. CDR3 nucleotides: TGTGCCTCCGGGACTAGCGGACAAGGAGAGCAGTACTTC.

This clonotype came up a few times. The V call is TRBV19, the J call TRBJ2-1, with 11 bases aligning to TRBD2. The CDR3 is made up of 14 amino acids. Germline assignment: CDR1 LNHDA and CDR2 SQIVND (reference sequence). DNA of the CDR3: TGTGCAGTAACGGGTAGCGGGAGGGCTAATGAGCAGTTCTTC. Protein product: CAVTGSGRANEQFF.

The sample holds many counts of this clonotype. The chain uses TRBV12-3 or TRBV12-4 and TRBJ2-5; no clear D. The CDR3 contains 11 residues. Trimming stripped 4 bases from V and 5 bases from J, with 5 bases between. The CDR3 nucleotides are TGTGCCAGCAGTTCCTTGGAGACCCAGTACTTC. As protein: CASSSLETQYF.

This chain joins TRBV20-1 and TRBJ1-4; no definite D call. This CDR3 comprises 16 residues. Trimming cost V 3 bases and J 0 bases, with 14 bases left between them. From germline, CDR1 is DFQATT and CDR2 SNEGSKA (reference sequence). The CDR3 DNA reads TGCAGTGCTAGTCGTGGGCAAACTGCAACTAATGAAAAACTGTTTTTT. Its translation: CSASRGQTATNEKLFF.

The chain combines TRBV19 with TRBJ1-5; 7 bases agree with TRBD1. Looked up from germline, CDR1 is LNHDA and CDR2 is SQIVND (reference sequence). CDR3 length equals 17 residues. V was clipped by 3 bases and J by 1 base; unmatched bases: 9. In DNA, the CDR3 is TGTGCCAGTAGTATCCTGACAGGGTCTGTAAGCAATCAGCCCCAGCATTTT. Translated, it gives CASSILTGSVSNQPQHF.

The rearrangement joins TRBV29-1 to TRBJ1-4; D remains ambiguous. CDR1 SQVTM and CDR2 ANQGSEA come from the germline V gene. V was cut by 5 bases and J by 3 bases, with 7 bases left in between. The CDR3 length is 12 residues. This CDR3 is CSVKGANEKLFF. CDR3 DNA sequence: TGCAGCGTTAAGGGTGCTAATGAAAAACTGTTTTTT.